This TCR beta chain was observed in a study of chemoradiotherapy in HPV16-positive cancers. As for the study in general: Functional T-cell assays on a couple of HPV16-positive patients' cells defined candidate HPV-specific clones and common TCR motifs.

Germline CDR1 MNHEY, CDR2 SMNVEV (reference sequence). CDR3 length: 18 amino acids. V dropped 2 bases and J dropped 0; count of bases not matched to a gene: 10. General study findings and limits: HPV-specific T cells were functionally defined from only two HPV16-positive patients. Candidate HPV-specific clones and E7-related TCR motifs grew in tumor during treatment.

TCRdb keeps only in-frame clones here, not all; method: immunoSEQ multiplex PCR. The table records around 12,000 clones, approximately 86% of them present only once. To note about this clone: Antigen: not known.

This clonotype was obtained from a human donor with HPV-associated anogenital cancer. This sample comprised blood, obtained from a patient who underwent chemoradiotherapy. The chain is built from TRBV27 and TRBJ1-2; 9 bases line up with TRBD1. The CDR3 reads CASSLAADRGRSNYGYTF. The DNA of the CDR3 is TGTGCCAGCAGTTTAGCTGCGGACAGGGGAAGGTCTAACTATGGCTACACCTTC.